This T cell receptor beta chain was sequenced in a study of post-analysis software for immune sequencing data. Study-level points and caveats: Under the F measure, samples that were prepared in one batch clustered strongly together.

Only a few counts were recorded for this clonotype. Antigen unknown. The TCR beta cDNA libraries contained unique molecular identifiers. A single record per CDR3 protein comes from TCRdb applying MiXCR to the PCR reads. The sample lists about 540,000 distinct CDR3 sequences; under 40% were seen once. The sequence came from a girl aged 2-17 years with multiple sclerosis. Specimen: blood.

The CDR3 here is CASSRLAGGLGELFF. CDR3 sequence (DNA): TGTGCCAGCAGTCGCCTAGCGGGGGGCCTCGGGGAGCTGTTTTTT. The chain joins TRBV5-6 to TRBJ2-2, with 11 positions matching TRBD2. The CDR3 is 15 residues long. V lost 5 bases and J lost 7; bases outside the gene matches: 7. The V gene's germline CDR1 is SGHDT and CDR2 YYEEEE.